The source of this TCR beta chain is a study of blood T cell repertoires in COVID-19. Study overall: The United States, Italy and Spain supplied acute and convalescent COVID-19 samples. T cells, B-cell-depleted T cells, or PBMCs provided the cDNA or gDNA that served as material.

Original processing notes: Reference gene primer amplification gave nucleated cell count estimates. Assay: immunoSEQ multiplex PCR; the TCRdb copy retains only in-frame clones and omits some. D and trimming come from the DNA, and the V and J calls and clone size come from that table. The sample has about 14,000 clones, approximately 81% seen once; the top ten hold 25% to 35%. Looked up from germline, CDR1 is MDHEN and CDR2 is SYDVKM. Trimming pared 0 bases from V and 5 bases from J, leaving 10 bases between. This CDR3 has 14 amino acids. The chain links TRBV28 to TRBJ1-2, with D possibly being TRBD1 (5 bases). The sample was peripheral blood. The receptor comes from a human donor in a cohort sampled during active COVID-19. The CDR3 bases are TGTGCCAGCAGTTTATGGCCAGGGCGATATGGCTACACCTTC. Its translation is CASSLWPGRYGYTF.